The 8 T cell receptor beta chains below come from one sample, sequenced in a study of tumor-infiltrating lymphocytes in primary liver carcinoma. The study extracted blood RNA from unsorted whole blood and also extracted germline DNA. From approximately 0.5 ug of total RNA, TCR beta-specific cDNA was reverse-transcribed using a constant-region primer. Generation of the TCR beta libraries relied on three nested multiplex PCR rounds using slightly modified ARM-PCR. It was with TRBV1-TRBV30 forward primers and a C-beta reverse primer that the first two PCR rounds were run, at roughly 10 cycles each. Via MiXCR, TCRdb re-called the multiplex PCR reads, giving one row per CDR3 protein. The table shows around 330,000 distinct CDR3 sequences, with around three fifths occurring only once. The specimen was peripheral blood. These receptors were collected from a woman aged 25 to 45 with primary liver carcinoma and hepatitis B virus infection.

The chain combines TRBV6-5 with TRBJ2-7; the D call may be TRBD1 or TRBD2 (6 bases each). Trimming took off 5 bases at V and 5 bases at J, with 19 bases between the two ends. Germline values: CDR1 MNHEY, CDR2 SVGAGI. CDR3 size: 15 residues. CDR3 amino acids: CASSTPGVGGNEQYF. The CDR3 region has the DNA TGTGCCAGCAGTACCCCCGGGGTGGGGGGCAACGAGCAGTACTTC.

This clonotype came up many times. The chain has TRBV11-2 and TRBJ2-7; 8 bases align to TRBD2. Germline CDR1 SGHAT, CDR2 FQNNGV. V dropped 1 base and J dropped 2; count of bases not matched to a gene: 4. This CDR3 is 15 amino acids long. CDR3 sequence: CASSLAGGGAYEQYF. In nucleotides, the CDR3 is TGTGCCAGCAGCTTAGCCGGGGGGGGGGCCTACGAGCAGTACTTC.

V gene TRBV6-5 combines with J gene TRBJ1-6; maybe TRBD1 (6 bases). Trimming left V 5 bases short and J 17 bases short, with 16 bases between. This CDR3 region has 12 residues. Germline V gene sequence: CDR1 MNHEY, CDR2 SVGAGI. In DNA form, the CDR3 reads TGTGCCAGCAGTAGAGACAGGCTGTCCTTCCACTTT. This codes for CASSRDRLSFHF.

V is TRBV6-5 and J is TRBJ1-6; D is possibly TRBD1 (6 bases). Trimming removed 4 bases at V and 0 bases at J, with 13 bases between. CDR3 size: 17 residues. Germline lookup yields CDR1 MNHEY and CDR2 SVGAGI. The CDR3 DNA reads TGTGCCAGCAGTTCCCGATTCAGGGGCTCCTATAATTCACCCCTCCACTTT. This sequence encodes CASSSRFRGSYNSPLHF.

Worth noting for this clonotype: A read error is possible here, since a much larger clone lies one base away. The chain has TRBV6-5 and TRBJ1-2; D is perhaps TRBD1 (5 bases). Germline assignment: CDR1 MNHEY and CDR2 SVGAGI. This CDR3 contains 16 residues. The V and J ends lost 5 bases and 7 bases respectively, with 23 bases between them. CDR3 sequence reads: CASSPRWTWGAVGYTF. The CDR3 region has the DNA TGTGCCAGCAGTCCCCGTTGGACATGGGGCGCGGTTGGCTACACCTTC.

This clonotype was detected a few times. This sequence joins TRBV4-3 and TRBJ2-1, with a possible D match to TRBD1 (5 bases). The length of the CDR3 is 16 residues. Trimming cost V 0 bases and J 9 bases, with 18 bases left between them. CDR1 LGHNA and CDR2 YSLEER come from the germline V gene. The CDR3 here is CASSQDWVGAQGEQFF. The CDR3 DNA follows: TGCGCCAGCAGCCAAGATTGGGTAGGGGCGCAGGGTGAGCAGTTCTTC.

The rearrangement links TRBV5-8 to TRBJ2-1; possible D gene TRBD1, 6 bases. Germline V CDR1 and CDR2: SGHTS, YDEGEE. The CDR3 spans 16 residues. The V and J ends lost 2 bases and 5 bases respectively, with 17 bases between them. Here the CDR3 DNA reads TGTGCCAGCAGCTTCGGCGGCAGGGGTCGCAACAATGAGCAGTTCTTC. This codes for CASSFGGRGRNNEQFF. Complete variable domain (other parts from reference TRBV5-8 and TRBJ2-1): EAGVTQSPTHLIKTRGQQATLRCSPISGHTSVYWYQQALGLGLQFLLWYDEGEERNRGNFPPRFSGRQFPNYSSELNVNALELEDSALYLCASSFGGRGRNNEQFFGPGTRLTVL.

This rearrangement joins TRBV28 to TRBJ1-6, with TRBD1 as a possible D gene (6 bases). CDR1 is MDHEN, CDR2 SYDVKM, per germline. Between the trimmed V and J ends, which lost 3 bases and 5 bases, there was a span of 11 bases. The CDR3 sequence is 15 residues long. CDR3 coding DNA: TGTGCCAGCAGTTTTCGAGACAGGCATAATTCACCCCTCCACTTT. Translation: CASSFRDRHNSPLHF. Looking up the rest from reference TRBV28 and TRBJ1-6 gives the full variable domain: DVKVTQSSRYLVKRTGEKVFLECVQDMDHENMFWYRQDPGLGLRLIYFSYDVKMKEKGDIPEGYSVSREKKERFSLILESASTNQTSMYLCASSFRDRHNSPLHFGNGTRLTVT.